This T cell receptor (beta chain) comes out of a study of OX40 agonist ivuxolimab in advanced cancers. The wider study: Eligibility admitted prior anti-PD-1, anti-PD-L1 or anti-CTLA-4 therapy; around 38% had some. The study's findings and limits: Relative to CD4+ cells, CD8+ T cells on average had more expanded clones.

Notes on this clone: What it recognizes is unknown.

Sequenced by immunoSEQ multiplex PCR; TCRdb stores in-frame clones only, minus some. The sample includes nearly 80,000 clones, 90% seen only once; the top ten take 0.33%. V lost 3 bases, J lost 8 bases, and 21 bases lay in between. Germline lookup yields CDR1 SGHRS and CDR2 YFSETQ. CDR3 size: 16 residues. This receptor was obtained from an adult with an advanced solid tumor such as melanoma, head and neck, liver or kidney cancer. Specimen: CD4+ or CD8+ T cells sorted from blood, collected in a trial of the OX40 agonist ivuxolimab. V and J are TRBV5-1 and TRBJ2-4; unclear D gene. Here the CDR3 DNA reads TGCGCCAGCAGCTCCACCGGACCTACAGAAATAGACATTCAGTACTTC. Translated, it gives CASSSTGPTEIDIQYF.